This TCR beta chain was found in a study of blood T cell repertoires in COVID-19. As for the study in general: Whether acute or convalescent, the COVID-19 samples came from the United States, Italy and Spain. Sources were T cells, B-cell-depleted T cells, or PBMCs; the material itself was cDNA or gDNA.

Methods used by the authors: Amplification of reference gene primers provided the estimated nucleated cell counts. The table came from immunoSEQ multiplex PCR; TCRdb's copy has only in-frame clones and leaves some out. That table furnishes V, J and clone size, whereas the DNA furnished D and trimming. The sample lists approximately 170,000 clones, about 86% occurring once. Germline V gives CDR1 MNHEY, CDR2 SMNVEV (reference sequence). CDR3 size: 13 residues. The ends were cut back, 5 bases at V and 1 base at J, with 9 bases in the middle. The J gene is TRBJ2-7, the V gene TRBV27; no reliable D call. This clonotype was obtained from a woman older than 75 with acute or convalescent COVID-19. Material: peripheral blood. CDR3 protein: CASSPPQSYEQYF. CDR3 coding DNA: TGTGCCAGCAGTCCCCCACAGTCCTACGAGCAGTACTTC.